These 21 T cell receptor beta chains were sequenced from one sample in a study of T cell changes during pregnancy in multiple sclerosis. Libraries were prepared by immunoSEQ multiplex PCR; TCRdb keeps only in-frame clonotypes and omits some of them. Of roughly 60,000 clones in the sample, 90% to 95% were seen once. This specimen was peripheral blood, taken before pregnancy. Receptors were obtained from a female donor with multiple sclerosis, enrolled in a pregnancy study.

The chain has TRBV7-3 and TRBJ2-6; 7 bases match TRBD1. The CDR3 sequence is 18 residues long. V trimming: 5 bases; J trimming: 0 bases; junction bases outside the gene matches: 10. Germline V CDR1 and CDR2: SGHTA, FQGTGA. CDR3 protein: CASSPRQGSRSGANVLTF. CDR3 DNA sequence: TGTGCCAGCAGCCCACGACAGGGATCACGCTCTGGGGCCAACGTCCTGACTTTC.

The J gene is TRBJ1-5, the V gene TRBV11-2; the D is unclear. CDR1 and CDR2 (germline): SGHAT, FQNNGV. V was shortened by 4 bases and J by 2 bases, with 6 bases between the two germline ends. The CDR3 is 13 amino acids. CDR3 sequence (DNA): TGTGCCAGCAGCTCTAGGCGCAATCAGCCCCAGCATTTT. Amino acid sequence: CASSSRRNQPQHF.

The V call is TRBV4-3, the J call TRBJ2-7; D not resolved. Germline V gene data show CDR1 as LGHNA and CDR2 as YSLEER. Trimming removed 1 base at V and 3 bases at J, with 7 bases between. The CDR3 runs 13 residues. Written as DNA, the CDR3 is TGCGCCAGCAGCCAAGTCCCCAACTACGAGCAGTACTTC. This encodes CASSQVPNYEQYF.

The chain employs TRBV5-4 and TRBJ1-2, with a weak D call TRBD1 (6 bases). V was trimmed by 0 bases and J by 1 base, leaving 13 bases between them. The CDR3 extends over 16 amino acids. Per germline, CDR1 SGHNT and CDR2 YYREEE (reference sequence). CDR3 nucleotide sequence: TGTGCCAGCAGCTTGGCCCCGACAGGCATTAACTATGGCTACACCTTC. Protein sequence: CASSLAPTGINYGYTF.

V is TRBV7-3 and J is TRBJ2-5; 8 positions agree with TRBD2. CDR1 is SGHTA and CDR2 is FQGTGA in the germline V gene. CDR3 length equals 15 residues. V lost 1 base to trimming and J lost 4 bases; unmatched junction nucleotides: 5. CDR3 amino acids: CASSLIRGGRETQYF. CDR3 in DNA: TGTGCCAGCAGCTTAATTCGGGGGGGGCGAGAGACCCAGTACTTC.

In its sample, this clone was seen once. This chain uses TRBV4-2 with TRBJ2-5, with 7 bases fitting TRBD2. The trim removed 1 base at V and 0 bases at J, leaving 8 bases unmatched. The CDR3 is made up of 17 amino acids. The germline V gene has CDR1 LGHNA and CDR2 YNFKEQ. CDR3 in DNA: TGTGCCAGCAGCCAAGTACGCGGGGGTCTGAACCAAGAGACCCAGTACTTC. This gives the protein CASSQVRGGLNQETQYF.

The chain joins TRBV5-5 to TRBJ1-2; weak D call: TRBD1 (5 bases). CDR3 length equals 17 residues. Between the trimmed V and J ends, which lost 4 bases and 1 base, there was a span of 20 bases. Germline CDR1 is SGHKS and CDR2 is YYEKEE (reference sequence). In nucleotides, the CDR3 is TGTGCCAGCAGCCTCAAAGCTGCGGGGACGTATAACTATGGCTACACCTTC. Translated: CASSLKAAGTYNYGYTF.

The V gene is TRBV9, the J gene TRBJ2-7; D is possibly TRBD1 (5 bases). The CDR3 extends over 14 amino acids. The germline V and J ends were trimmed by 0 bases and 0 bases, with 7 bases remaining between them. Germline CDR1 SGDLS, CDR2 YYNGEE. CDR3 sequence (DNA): TGTGCCAGCAGCGTAGATCAGGGCTCCTACGAGCAGTACTTC. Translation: CASSVDQGSYEQYF.

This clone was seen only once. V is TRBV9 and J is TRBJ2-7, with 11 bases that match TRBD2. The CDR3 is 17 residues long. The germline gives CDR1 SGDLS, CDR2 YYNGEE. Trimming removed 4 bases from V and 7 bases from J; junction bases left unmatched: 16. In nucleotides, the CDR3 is TGTGCCAGCAGCTCCCACGGGCTAGCGGGGGGCCGGGGAGAGCAGTACTTC. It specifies CASSSHGLAGGRGEQYF.

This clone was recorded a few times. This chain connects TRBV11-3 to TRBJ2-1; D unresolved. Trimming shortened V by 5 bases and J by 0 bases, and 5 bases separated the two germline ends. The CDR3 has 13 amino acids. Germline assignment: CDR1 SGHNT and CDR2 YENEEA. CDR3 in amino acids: CASSPSSYNEQFF. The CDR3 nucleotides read TGTGCCAGCAGCCCTTCCTCCTACAATGAGCAGTTCTTC.

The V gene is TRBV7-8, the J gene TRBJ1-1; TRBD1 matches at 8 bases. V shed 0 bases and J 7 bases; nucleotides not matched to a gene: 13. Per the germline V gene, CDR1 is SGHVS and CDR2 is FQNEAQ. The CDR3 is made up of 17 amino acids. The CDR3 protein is CASSLASGDRIASEAFF. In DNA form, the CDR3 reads TGTGCCAGCAGCTTAGCTTCTGGGGACAGGATCGCAAGTGAAGCTTTCTTT.

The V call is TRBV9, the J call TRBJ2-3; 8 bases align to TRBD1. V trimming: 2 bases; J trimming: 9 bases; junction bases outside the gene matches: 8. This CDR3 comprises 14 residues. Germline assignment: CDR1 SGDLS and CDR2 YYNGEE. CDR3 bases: TGTGCCAGCAGCGTTTCCCCACAGGGGGAGACGCAGTATTTT. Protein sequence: CASSVSPQGETQYF.

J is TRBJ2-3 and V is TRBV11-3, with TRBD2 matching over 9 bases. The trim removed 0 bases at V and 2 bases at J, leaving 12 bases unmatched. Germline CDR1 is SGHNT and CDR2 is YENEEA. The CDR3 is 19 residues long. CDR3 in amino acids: CASSLDRLGSGGPTDTQYF. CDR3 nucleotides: TGTGCCAGCAGCTTAGATCGCCTGGGTAGCGGGGGCCCCACAGATACGCAGTATTTT.

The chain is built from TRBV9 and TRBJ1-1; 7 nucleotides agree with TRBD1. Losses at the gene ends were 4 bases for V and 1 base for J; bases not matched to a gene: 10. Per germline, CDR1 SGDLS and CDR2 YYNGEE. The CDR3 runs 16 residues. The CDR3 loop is CASSPRQGGTNTEAFF. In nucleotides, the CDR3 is TGTGCCAGCAGCCCCCGACAGGGAGGAACGAACACTGAAGCTTTCTTT.

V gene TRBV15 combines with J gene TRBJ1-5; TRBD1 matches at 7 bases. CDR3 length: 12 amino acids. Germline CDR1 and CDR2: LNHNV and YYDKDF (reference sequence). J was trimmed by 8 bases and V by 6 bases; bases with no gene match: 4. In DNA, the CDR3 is TGTGCCACCAGGGGTCAGGGGGAGCCCCAGCATTTT. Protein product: CATRGQGEPQHF.

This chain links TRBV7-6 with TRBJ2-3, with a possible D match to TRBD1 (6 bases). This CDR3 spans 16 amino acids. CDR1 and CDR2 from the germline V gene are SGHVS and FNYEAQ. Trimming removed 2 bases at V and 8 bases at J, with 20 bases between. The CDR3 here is CASSLSGRDTLLTQYF. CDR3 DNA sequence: TGTGCCAGCAGCTTATCGGGCCGGGACACCCTCCTTACGCAGTATTTT.

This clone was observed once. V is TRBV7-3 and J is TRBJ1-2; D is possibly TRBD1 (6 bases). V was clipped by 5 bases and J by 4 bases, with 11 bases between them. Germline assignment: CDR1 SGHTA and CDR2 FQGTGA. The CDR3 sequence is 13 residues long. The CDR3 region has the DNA TGTGCCAGCAGCAAGGACAGAGGCTATGGCTACACCTTC. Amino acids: CASSKDRGYGYTF.

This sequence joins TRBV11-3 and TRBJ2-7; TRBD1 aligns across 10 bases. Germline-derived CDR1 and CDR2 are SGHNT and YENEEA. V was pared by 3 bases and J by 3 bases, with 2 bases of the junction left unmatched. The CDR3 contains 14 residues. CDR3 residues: CASSLGTGVYEQYF. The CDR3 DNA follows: TGTGCCAGCAGCTTGGGGACAGGGGTCTACGAGCAGTACTTC.

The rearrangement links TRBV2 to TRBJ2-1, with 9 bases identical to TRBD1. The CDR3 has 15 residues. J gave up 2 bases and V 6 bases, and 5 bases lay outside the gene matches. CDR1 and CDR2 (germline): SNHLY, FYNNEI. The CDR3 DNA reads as TGTGCCAGCAGAGTTGGACAGGGGACCTACAATGAGCAGTTCTTC. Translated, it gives CASRVGQGTYNEQFF. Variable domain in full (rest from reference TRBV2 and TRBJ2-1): EPEVTQTPSHQVTQMGQEVILRCVPISNHLYFYWYRQILGQKVEFLVSFYNNEISEKSEIFDDQFSVERPDGSNFTLKIRSTKLEDSAMYFCASRVGQGTYNEQFFGPGTRLTVL.

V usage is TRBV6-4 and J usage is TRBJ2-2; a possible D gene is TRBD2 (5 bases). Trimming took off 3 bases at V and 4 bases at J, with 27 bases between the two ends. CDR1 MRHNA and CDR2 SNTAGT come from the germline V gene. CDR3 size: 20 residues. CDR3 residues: CASSEKLLMRAQGITGELFF. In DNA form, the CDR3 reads TGTGCCAGCAGTGAAAAATTATTAATGCGGGCCCAAGGGATCACCGGGGAGCTGTTTTTT.

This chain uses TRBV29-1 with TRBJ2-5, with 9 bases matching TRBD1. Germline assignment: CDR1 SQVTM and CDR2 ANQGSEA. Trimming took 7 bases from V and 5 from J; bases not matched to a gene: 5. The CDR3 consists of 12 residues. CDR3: CSAGTGYETQYF. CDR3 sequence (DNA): TGCAGCGCCGGGACAGGGTATGAGACCCAGTACTTC.